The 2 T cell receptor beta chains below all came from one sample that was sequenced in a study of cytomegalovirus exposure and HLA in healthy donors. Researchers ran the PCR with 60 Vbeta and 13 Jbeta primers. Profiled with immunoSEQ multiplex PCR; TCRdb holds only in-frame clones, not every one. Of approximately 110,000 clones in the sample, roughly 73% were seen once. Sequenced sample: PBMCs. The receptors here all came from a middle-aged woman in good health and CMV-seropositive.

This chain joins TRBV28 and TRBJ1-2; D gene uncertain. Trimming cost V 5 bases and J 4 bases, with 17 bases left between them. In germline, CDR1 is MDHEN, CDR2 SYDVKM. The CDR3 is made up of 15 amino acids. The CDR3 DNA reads TGTGCCAGCAGTGTGAAACAGAGTCAGTTCTATGGCTACACCTTC. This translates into CASSVKQSQFYGYTF.

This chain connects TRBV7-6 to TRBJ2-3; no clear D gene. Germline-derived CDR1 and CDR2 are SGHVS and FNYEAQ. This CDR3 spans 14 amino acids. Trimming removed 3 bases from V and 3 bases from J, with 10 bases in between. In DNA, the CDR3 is TGTGCCAGCAGCTTCCTCCACACGACAGATACGCAGTATTTT. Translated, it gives CASSFLHTTDTQYF.